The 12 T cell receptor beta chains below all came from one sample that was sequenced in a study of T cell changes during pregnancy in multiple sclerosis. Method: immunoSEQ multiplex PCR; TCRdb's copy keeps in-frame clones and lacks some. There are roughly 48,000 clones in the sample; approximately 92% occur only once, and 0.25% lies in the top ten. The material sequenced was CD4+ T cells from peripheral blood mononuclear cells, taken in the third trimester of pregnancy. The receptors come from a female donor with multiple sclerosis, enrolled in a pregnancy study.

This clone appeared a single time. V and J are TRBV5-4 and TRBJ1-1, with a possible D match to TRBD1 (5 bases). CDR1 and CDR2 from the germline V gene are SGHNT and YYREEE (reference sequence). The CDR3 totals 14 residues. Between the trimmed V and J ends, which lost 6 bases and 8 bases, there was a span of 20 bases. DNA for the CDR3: TGTGCCAGCACCCAAGGGGTGGGGGGGAACGAAGCTTTCTTT. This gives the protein CASTQGVGGNEAFF. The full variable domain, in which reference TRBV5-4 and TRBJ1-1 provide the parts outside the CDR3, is ETGVTQSPTHLIKTRGQQVTLRCSSQSGHNTVSWYQQALGQGPQFIFQYYREEENGRGNFPPRFSGLQFPNYSSELNVNALELDDSALYLCASTQGVGGNEAFFGQGTRLTVV.

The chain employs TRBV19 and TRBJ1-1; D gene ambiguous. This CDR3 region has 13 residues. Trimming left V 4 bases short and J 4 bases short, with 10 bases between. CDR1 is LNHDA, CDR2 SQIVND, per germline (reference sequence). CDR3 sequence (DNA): TGTGCCAGTAGTAAGAGGCGGGGCACTGAAGCTTTCTTT. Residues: CASSKRRGTEAFF.

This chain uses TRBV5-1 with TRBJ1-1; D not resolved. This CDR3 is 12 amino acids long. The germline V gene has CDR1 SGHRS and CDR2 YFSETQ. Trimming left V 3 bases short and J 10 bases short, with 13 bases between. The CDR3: CASSSDSEGAFF. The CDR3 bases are TGCGCCAGCAGCTCAGATTCGGAGGGAGCTTTCTTT.

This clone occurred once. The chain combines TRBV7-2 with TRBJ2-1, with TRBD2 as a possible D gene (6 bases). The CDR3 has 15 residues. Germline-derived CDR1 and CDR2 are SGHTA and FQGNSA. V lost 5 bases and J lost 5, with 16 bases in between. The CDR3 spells CASSPLLPGDNEQFF. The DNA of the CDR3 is TGTGCCAGCAGCCCCCTTCTCCCGGGAGACAATGAGCAGTTCTTC.

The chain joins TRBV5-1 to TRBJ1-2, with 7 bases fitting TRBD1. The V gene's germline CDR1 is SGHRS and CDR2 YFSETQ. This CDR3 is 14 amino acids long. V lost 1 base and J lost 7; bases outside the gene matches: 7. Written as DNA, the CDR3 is TGCGCCAGCAGCTTGTCGGGACAGAACCTTGGCTACACCTTC. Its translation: CASSLSGQNLGYTF.

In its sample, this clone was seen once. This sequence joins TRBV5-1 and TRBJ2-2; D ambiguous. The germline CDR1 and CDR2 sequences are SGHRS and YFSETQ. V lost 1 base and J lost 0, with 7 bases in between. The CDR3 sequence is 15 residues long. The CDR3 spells CASSLQVSNTGELFF. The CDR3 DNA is TGCGCCAGCAGCTTGCAGGTTTCGAACACCGGGGAGCTGTTTTTT.

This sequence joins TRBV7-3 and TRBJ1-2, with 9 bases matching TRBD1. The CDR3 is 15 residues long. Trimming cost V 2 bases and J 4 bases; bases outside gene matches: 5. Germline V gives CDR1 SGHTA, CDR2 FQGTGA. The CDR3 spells CASSLQQGASYGYTF. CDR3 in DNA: TGTGCCAGCAGCTTACAACAGGGGGCCTCCTATGGCTACACCTTC. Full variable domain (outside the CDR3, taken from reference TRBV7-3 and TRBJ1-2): GAGVSQTPSNKVTEKGKYVELRCDPISGHTALYWYRQSLGQGPEFLIYFQGTGAADDSGLPNDRFFAVRPEGSVSTLKIQRTERGDSAVYLCASSLQQGASYGYTFGSGTRLTVV.

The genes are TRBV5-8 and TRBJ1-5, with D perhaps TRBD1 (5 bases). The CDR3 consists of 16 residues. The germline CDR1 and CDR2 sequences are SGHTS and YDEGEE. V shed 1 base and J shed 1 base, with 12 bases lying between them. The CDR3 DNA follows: TGTGCCAGCAGCTTGCTAGTAGCAGGGAGCAATCAGCCCCAGCATTTT. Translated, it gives CASSLLVAGSNQPQHF.

CDR3 region: CASSRREGTEAFF. The CDR3 coding sequence is TGTGCCAGCTCCCGGAGGGAGGGCACTGAAGCTTTCTTT. The chain combines TRBV7-8 with TRBJ1-1; D remains unclear. The CDR3 consists of 13 residues. Germline values: CDR1 SGHVS, CDR2 FQNEAQ. Trimming shortened V by 8 bases and J by 4 bases, and 14 bases separated the two germline ends.

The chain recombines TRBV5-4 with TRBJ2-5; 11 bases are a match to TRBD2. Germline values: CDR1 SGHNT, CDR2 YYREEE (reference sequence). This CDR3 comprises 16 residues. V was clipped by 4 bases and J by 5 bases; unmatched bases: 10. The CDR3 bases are TGTGCCAGCAGCGACATACTAGCGGGAGTCGGGGAGACCCAGTACTTC. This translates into CASSDILAGVGETQYF.

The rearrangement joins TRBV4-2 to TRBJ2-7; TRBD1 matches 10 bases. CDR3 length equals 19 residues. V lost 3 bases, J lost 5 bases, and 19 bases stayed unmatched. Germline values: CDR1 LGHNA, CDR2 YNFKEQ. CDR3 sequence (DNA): TGTGCCAGCAGCCAGAGACAGGGGGCGTTTGGGATGGGTCCTCACGAGCAGTACTTC. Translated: CASSQRQGAFGMGPHEQYF.

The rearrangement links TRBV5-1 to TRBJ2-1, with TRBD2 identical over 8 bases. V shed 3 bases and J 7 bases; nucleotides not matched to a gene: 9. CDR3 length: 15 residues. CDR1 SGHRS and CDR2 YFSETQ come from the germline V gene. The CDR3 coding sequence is TGCGCCAGCAGCTCCCTCACGGGGGGGACTAATGAGCAGTTCTTC. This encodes CASSSLTGGTNEQFF.